This section outlines one T cell receptor beta chain sequence together with its context. The target antigen is unknown. The V gene lost 8 bases and the J gene lost 2 bases, with 19 bases spanning the gap. CDR3 size: 15 residues. Germline-derived CDR1 and CDR2 are SNHLY and FYNNEI. The entry originates in a study of OX40 agonist ivuxolimab in advanced cancers. Study observations and caveats: Doses of 0.1 to 3.0 mg/kg were accompanied by clonal expansion of CD4+ and CD8+ blood T cells by week 6.

Using immunoSEQ multiplex PCR, the repertoire was profiled, and TCRdb retains in-frame clones only, with some absent. The sample shows some 61,000 clones, roughly 88% of them seen only once. This TCR derives from an adult with an advanced solid tumor such as melanoma, head and neck, liver or kidney cancer. Material: CD4+ or CD8+ T cells sorted from blood, obtained in a trial of the OX40 agonist ivuxolimab. This chain joins TRBV2 and TRBJ2-7; D is perhaps TRBD1 or TRBD2 (6 bases each). The chain's CDR3 is CASLSLRGPTYEQYF. In DNA, the CDR3 is TGTGCCAGCTTAAGCCTACGGGGGCCGACCTACGAGCAGTACTTC.